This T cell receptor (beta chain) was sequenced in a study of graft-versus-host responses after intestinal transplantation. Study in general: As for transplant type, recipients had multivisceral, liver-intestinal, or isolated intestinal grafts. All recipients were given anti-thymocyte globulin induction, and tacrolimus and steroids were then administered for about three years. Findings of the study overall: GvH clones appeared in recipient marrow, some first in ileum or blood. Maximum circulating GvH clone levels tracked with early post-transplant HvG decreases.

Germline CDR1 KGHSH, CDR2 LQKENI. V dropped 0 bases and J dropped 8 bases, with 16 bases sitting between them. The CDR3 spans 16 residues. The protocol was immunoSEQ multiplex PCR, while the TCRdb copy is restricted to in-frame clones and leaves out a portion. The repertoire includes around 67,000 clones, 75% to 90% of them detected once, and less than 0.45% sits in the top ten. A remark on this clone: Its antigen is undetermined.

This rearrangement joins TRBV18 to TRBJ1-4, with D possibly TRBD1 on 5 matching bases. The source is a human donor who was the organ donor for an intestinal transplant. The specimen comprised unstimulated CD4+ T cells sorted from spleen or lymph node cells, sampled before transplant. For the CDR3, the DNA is TGTGCCAGCTCACCACCGAGCGGGGGAAAGAGAGAAAAACTGTTTTTT. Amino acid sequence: CASSPPSGGKREKLFF. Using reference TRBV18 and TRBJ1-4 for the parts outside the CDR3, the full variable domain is NAGVMQNPRHLVRRRGQEARLRCSPMKGHSHVYWYRQLPEEGLKFMVYLQKENIIDESGMPKERFSAEFPKEGPSILRIQQVVRGDSAAYFCASSPPSGGKREKLFFGSGTQLSVL.